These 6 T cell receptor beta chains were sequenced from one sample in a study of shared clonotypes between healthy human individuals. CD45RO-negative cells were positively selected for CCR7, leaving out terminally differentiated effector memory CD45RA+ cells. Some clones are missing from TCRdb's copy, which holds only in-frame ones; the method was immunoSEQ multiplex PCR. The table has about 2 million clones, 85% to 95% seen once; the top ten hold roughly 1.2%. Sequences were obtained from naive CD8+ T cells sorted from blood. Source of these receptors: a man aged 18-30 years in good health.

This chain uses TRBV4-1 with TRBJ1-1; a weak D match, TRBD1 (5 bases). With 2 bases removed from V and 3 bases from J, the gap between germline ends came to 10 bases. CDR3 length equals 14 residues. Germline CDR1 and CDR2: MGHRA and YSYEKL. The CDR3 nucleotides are TGCGCCAGCAGCCAATCTCCAGGGTACACTGAAGCTTTCTTT. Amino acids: CASSQSPGYTEAFF.

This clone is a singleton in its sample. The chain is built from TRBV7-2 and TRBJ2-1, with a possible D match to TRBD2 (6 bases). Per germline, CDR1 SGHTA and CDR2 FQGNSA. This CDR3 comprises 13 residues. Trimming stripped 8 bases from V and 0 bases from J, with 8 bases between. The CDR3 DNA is TGTGCCAGCCGGGGGAGCTCCTACAATGAGCAGTTCTTC. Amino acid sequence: CASRGSSYNEQFF.

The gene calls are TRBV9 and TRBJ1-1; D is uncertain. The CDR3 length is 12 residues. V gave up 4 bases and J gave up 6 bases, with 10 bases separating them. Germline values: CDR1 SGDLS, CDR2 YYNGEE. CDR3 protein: CASSPPEAEAFF. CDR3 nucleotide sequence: TGTGCCAGCAGCCCACCGGAGGCTGAAGCTTTCTTT. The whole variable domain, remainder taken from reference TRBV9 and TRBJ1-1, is DSGVTQTPKHLITATGQRVTLRCSPRSGDLSVYWYQQSLDQGLQFLIQYYNGEERAKGNILERFSAQQFPDLHSELNLSSLELGDSALYFCASSPPEAEAFFGQGTRLTVV.

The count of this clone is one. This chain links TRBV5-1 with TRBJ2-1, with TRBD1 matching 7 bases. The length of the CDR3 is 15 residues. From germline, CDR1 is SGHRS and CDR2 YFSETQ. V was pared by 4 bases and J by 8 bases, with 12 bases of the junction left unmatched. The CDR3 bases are TGCGCCAGCAGCGATGGGACAGCCTCTTTGGATGAGCAGTTCTTC. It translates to CASSDGTASLDEQFF. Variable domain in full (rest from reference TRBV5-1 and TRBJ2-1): KAGVTQTPRYLIKTRGQQVTLSCSPISGHRSVSWYQQTPGQGLQFLFEYFSETQRNKGNFPGRFSGRQFSNSRSEMNVSTLELGDSALYLCASSDGTASLDEQFFGPGTRLTVL.

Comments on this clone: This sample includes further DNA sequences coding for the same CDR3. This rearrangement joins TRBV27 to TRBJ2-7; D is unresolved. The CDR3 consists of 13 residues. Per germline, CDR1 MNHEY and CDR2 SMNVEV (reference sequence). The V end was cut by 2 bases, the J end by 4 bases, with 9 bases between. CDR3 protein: CASSLRDPYEQYF. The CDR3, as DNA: TGTGCCAGCAGTTTAAGGGATCCGTACGAGCAGTACTTC.

The CDR3 is CASSSGTGGLYEQYF. The CDR3 nucleotides read TGCGCCAGCAGCTCCGGGACAGGGGGCCTCTACGAGCAGTACTTC. The chain links TRBV4-1 to TRBJ2-7; 12 bases line up with TRBD1. The CDR3 covers 15 residues. The junction had 5 bases not matched to a gene; V was cut back by 5 bases and J by 3 bases. The germline V gene has CDR1 MGHRA and CDR2 YSYEKL.